This is a list of T cell receptor beta chains from one sample in a study of regulatory T cells in long-lasting Graves disease. TCRdb re-derived calls from the multiplex PCR reads in MiXCR, one entry per CDR3 protein. Here the sample spans more than 400,000 distinct CDR3 sequences, roughly 15% being singletons. The sample also formed part of further work on T cells in Graves' hyperthyroidism and ophthalmopathy.

Here the sequenced sample was peripheral blood mononuclear cells (PBMCs), taken at new diagnosis, from a patient treated with antithyroid drugs. The receptors come from a woman aged 25 to 39 with Graves disease. Both conserved end residues are part of each CDR3. A D gene is named only where the DNA matches it firmly. Rows may omit the clone size; those that give it use once, few, many or a size class.

D	V	J	length	size	DNA	CDR3
NA	TRBV28	TRBJ2-7	14	many	TGTGCCAGCAGTTTCCGGGACACAAGCTACGAGCAGTACTTC	CASSFRDTSYEQYF
NA	TRBV6-1	TRBJ2-7	12	many	TGTGCCAGCAGTGTTCACCTCTACGAGCAGTACTTC	CASSVHLYEQYF
TRBD2	TRBV6-4	TRBJ2-1	15	NA	TGTGCCAGCAGTGTGCGTAGCGGGAGTTCCCATGAGCAGTTCTTC	CASSVRSGSSHEQFF
NA	TRBV19	TRBJ1-1	13	many	TGTGCCAGTAGTAGAGAGGGTCGGACTGAAGCTTTCTTT	CASSREGRTEAFF
TRBD2	TRBV28	TRBJ2-1	16	many	TGTGCCAGCAGCCTAGCTCCGGGACTAGAATCGGGTGAGCAGTTCTTC	CASSLAPGLESGEQFF
TRBD1	TRBV9	TRBJ2-1	16	NA	TGTGCCAGCAGCGTAGCTTGGGACAGCTCTGGGGATGAGCAGTTCTTC	CASSVAWDSSGDEQFF
NA	TRBV20-1	TRBJ2-7	13	many	TGCAGTGCTAAGGGAGCGGATACCTACGAGCAGTACTTC	CSAKGADTYEQYF
NA	TRBV10-3	TRBJ2-5	12	many	TGTGCCATCAGTGAGTCTATAGAGACCCAGTACTTC	CAISESIETQYF
TRBD1	TRBV20-1	TRBJ2-1	16	NA	TGCAGTGCTATACCGCCGGCCGGACAGGGGTACAATGAGCAGTTCTTC	CSAIPPAGQGYNEQFF
TRBD2	TRBV6-1	TRBJ2-5	13	NA	TGTGCCAGCAGGGTAGCGGGATTCGAGACCCAGTACTTC	CASRVAGFETQYF
TRBD1	TRBV20-1	TRBJ2-7	13	many	TGCAGTGCTTCACAGGGGTTGGGTTACGAGCAGTACTTC	CSASQGLGYEQYF
TRBD1	TRBV5-1	TRBJ2-3	15	many	TGCGCCAGCAGCTTCGGGACAGGAGGATGGGATACGCAGTATTTT	CASSFGTGGWDTQYF
NA	TRBV15	TRBJ2-5	12	many	TGTGCCACCAGCCGCAGGCGGGAGACCCAGTACTTC	CATSRRRETQYF
TRBD2	TRBV28	TRBJ2-3	22	many	TGTGCCAGCAGTTTATCCAGCTGGGGTAGCTCGCTAGCGGGACGGGCCACAGATACGCAGTATTTT	CASSLSSWGSSLAGRATDTQYF
NA	TRBV6-2/TRBV6-3	TRBJ1-2	15	NA	TGTGCCAGCAGTTACCCATCGGGGGGCGACTATGGCTACACCTTC	CASSYPSGGDYGYTF
NA	TRBV20-1	TRBJ2-7	11	many	TGCAGTGCAAACCCCCGAGACGAGCAGTACTTC	CSANPRDEQYF
NA	TRBV5-1	TRBJ2-3	16	few	TGCGCCAGCAGCGGTGGACTTTCTCCTAGCACAGATACGCAGTATTTT	CASSGGLSPSTDTQYF
TRBD1	TRBV20-1	TRBJ2-1	14	few	TGCAGCGCTGCAGGGGGCAAAAGTGACAATGAGCAGTTCTTC	CSAAGGKSDNEQFF
NA	TRBV18	TRBJ2-1	13	many	TGTGCCAGCTCCCCGATGGTTTTGCATGAGCAGTTCTTC	CASSPMVLHEQFF
TRBD2	TRBV10-3	TRBJ2-7	15	many	TGTGCCATCAGCGATCTAGCGGGACCCTCCTACGAGCAGTACTTC	CAISDLAGPSYEQYF
TRBD2	TRBV9	TRBJ2-1	16	NA	TGTGCCAGCACGAGGGGGCCAGCGGGAGGGGGCAATGAGCAGTTCTTC	CASTRGPAGGGNEQFF
NA	TRBV6-2/TRBV6-3	TRBJ2-6	16	many	TGTGCCAGCAGTTACCTTATGGGAGCTGGGGCCAACGTCCTGACTTTC	CASSYLMGAGANVLTF
NA	TRBV20-1	TRBJ2-1	11	NA	TGCAGTGCTAAGTATAGCAATGAGCAGTTCTTC	CSAKYSNEQFF
TRBD1	TRBV20-1	TRBJ2-3	16	many	TGCAGTGCCAGCAGGCTCAGGGACAGGGGGCAACGGAGGCAGTATTTT	CSASRLRDRGQRRQYF
TRBD2	TRBV5-1	TRBJ2-7	14	many	TGCGCCAGCAGGACTAGCGTACTCTCCTACGAGCAGTACTTC	CASRTSVLSYEQYF
NA	TRBV18	TRBJ1-4	15	many	TGTGCCAGCTCACCCGTCGCTGCAACTAATGAAAAACTGTTTTTT	CASSPVAATNEKLFF
NA	TRBV18	TRBJ2-1	16	many	TGTGCCAGCTCACCCGTTGCGGGACGGATCTACAATGAGCAGTTCTTC	CASSPVAGRIYNEQFF
NA	TRBV5-4	TRBJ1-3	15	many	TGTGCCAGCAGCTTGTGGGGCAACTCTGGAAACACCATATATTTT	CASSLWGNSGNTIYF
TRBD2	TRBV28	TRBJ2-1	14	many	TGTGCCAGCAGTTGGCCTAGCGGCTACAATGAGCAGTTCTTC	CASSWPSGYNEQFF
NA	TRBV18	TRBJ1-2	13	many	TGTGCCAGCTCACCTGGGTCGGACTATGGCTACACCTTC	CASSPGSDYGYTF
NA	TRBV12-5	TRBJ2-1	12	many	TGTGCTAGTGCCAAGGGGGGCTATGAGCAGTTCTTC	CASAKGGYEQFF
NA	TRBV4-3	TRBJ1-3	15	few	TGCGCCAGCAGCCGGGACACCGGGACAGGAAACACCATATATTTT	CASSRDTGTGNTIYF